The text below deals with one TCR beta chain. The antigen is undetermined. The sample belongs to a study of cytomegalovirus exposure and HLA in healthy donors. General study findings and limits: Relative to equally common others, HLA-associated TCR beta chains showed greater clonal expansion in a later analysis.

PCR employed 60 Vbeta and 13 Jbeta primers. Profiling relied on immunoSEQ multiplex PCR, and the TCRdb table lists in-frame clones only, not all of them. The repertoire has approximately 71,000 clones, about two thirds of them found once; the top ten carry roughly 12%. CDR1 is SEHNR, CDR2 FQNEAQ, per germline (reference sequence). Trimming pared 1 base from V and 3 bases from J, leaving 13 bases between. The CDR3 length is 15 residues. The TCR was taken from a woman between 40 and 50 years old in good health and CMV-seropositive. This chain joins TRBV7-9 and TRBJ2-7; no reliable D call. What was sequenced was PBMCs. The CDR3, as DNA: TGTGCCAGCAGCTTAGTCCAGGTTCCCCTCTACGAGCAGTACTTC. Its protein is CASSLVQVPLYEQYF.